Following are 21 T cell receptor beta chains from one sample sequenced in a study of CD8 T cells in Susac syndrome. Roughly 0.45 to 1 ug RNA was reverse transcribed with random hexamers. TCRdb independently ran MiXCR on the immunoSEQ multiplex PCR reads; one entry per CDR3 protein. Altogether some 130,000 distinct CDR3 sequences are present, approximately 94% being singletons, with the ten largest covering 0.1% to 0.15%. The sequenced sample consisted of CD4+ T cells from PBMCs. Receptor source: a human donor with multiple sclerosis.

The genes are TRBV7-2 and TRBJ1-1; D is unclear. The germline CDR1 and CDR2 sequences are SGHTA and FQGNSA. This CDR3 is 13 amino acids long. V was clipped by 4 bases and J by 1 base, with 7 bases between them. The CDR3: CASSSPRNTEAFF. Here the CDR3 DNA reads TGTGCCAGCAGCTCGCCGAGGAACACTGAAGCTTTCTTT.

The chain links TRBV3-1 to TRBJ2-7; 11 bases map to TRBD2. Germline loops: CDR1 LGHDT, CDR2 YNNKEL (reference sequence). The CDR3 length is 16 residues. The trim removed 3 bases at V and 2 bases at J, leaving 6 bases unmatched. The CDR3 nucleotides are TGTGCCAGCAGCCACTTCCTAGCGGGAGGTACCTACGAGCAGTACTTC. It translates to CASSHFLAGGTYEQYF.

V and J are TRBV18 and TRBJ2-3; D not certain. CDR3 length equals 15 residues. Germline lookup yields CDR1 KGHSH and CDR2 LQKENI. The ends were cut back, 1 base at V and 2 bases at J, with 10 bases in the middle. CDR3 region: CASSPRLEATDTQYF. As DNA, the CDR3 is TGTGCCAGCTCACCACGTCTGGAAGCCACAGATACGCAGTATTTT.

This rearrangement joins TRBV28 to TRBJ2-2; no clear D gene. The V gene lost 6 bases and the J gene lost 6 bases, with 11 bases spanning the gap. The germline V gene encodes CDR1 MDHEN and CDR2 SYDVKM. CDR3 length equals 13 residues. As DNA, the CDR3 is TGTGCCAGCAGGTACACGTCCTCCGGGGAGCTGTTTTTT. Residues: CASRYTSSGELFF.

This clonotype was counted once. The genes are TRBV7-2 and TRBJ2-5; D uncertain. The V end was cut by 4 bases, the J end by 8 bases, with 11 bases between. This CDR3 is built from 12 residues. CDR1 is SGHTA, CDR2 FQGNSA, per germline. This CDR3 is CASSSFTGTQYF. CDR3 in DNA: TGTGCCAGCAGCTCTTTCACGGGCACCCAGTACTTC.

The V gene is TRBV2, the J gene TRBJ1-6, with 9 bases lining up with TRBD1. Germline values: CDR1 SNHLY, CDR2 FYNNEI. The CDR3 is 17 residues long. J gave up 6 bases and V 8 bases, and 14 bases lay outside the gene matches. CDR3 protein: CASRRRTGVIGNSPLHF. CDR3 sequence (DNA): TGTGCCAGCCGGCGGAGGACAGGGGTTATCGGTAATTCACCCCTCCACTTT.

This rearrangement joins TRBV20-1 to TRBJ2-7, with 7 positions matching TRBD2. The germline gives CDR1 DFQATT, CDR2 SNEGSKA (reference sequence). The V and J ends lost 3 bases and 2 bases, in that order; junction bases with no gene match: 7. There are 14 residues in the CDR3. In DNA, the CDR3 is TGCAGTGCTAGTGGGCGGGAGCGAACCTACGAGCAGTACTTC. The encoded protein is CSASGRERTYEQYF.

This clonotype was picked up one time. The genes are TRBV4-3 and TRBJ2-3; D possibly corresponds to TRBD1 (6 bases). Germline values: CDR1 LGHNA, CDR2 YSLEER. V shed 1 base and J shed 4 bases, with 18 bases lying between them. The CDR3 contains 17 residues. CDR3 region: CASSQARDTDFPDTQYF. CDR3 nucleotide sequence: TGCGCCAGCAGCCAAGCCAGGGACACTGACTTTCCAGATACGCAGTATTTT.

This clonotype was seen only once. CDR3 region: CASSPTESYGYTF. The CDR3 DNA is TGTGCCAGCAGCCCGACGGAATCGTATGGCTACACCTTC. This rearrangement joins TRBV6-6 to TRBJ1-2; D call uncertain. This CDR3 is built from 13 residues. Germline lookup yields CDR1 MNHNY and CDR2 SVGAGI (reference sequence). V gave up 6 bases and J gave up 5 bases, with 13 bases separating them.

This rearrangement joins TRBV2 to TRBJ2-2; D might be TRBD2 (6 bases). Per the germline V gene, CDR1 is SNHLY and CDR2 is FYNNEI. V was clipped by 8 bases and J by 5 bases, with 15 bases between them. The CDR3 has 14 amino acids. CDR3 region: CASLLLAGTGELFF. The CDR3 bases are TGTGCCAGCCTACTACTAGCAGGAACCGGGGAGCTGTTTTTT.

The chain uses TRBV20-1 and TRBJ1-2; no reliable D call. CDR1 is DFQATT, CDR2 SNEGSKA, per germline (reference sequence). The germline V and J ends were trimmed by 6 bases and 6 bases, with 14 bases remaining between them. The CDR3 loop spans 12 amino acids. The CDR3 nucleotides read TGCAGTGCCCTCGAGGCGGGGAATGGCTACACCTTC. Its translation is CSALEAGNGYTF.

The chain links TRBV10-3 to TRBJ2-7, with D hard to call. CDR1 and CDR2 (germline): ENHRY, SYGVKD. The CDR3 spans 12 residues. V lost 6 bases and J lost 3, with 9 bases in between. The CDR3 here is CAISEASYEQYF. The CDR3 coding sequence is TGTGCCATCAGCGAGGCCAGCTACGAGCAGTACTTC.

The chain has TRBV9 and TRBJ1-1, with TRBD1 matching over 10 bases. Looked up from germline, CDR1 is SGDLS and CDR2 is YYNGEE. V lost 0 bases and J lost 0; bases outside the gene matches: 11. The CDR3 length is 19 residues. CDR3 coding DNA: TGTGCCAGCAGCGTAGCTCCGATTGGGACAGGGGCCTTGAACACTGAAGCTTTCTTT. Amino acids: CASSVAPIGTGALNTEAFF. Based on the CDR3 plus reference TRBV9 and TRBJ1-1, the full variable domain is DSGVTQTPKHLITATGQRVTLRCSPRSGDLSVYWYQQSLDQGLQFLIQYYNGEERAKGNILERFSAQQFPDLHSELNLSSLELGDSALYFCASSVAPIGTGALNTEAFFGQGTRLTVV.

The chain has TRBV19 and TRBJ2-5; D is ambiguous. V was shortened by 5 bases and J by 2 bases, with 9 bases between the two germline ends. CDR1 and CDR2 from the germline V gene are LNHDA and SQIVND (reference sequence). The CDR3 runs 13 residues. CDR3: CASSPNTQETQYF. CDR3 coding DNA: TGTGCCAGTAGTCCTAACACGCAAGAGACCCAGTACTTC.

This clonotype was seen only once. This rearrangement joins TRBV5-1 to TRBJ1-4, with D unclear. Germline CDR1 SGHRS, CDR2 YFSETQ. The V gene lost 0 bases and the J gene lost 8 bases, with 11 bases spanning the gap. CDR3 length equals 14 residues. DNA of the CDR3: TGCGCCAGCAGCTTGGCCGTGAAAGAGGAAAAACTGTTTTTT. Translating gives CASSLAVKEEKLFF.

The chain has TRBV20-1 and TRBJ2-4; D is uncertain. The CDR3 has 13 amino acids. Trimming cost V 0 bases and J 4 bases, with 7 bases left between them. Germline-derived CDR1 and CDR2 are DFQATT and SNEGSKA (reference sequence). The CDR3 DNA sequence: TGCAGTGCTAGAGATATCAGTAAAAACATTCAGTACTTC. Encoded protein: CSARDISKNIQYF.

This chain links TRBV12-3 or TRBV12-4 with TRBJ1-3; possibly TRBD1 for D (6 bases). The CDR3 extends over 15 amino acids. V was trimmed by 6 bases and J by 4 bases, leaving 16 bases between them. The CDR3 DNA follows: TGTGCCAGCAGCAGGTCTGGGGGCAGAGGAAACACCATATATTTT. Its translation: CASSRSGGRGNTIYF.

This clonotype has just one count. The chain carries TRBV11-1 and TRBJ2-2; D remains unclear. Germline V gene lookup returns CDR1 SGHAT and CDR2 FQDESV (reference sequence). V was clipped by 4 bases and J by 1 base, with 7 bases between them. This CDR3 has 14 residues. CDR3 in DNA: TGTGCCAGCAGCTCTCCGGGGAACACCGGGGAGCTGTTTTTT. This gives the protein CASSSPGNTGELFF.

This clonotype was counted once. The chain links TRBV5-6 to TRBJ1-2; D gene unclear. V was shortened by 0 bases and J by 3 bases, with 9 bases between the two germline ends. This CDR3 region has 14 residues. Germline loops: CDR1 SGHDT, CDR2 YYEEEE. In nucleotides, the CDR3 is TGTGCCAGCAGCTTGGACACAGCACACTATGGCTACACCTTC. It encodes CASSLDTAHYGYTF.

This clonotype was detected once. CDR3 amino acids: CASKNHEAGEGNTIYF. In DNA form, the CDR3 reads TGTGCCAGCAAGAACCACGAGGCTGGGGAAGGAAACACCATATATTTT. The chain links TRBV21-1 to TRBJ1-3. TRBV21-1 is a listed pseudogene. The CDR3 runs to 16 residues.

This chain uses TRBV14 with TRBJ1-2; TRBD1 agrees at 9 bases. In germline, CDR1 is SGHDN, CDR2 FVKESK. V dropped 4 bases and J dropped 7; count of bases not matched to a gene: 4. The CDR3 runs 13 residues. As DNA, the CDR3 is TGTGCCAGCAGCCGACCGGGACAGGGTGGCTACACCTTC. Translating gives CASSRPGQGGYTF.